The clone carrying this T cell receptor beta chain was recorded only once. Its specificity is not known. TCRdb's table, derived via immunoSEQ multiplex PCR, lists solely in-frame clones and lacks some. The table includes around 75,000 clones, 70% to 90% detected once. This entry is derived from a study of cytomegalovirus exposure and HLA in healthy donors. The wider study: A subsequent analysis stated that the 90 to 150 validation repertoires were run on the same platform as the roughly 670 first-cohort repertoires.

The V gene lost 5 bases and the J gene lost 1 base, with 17 bases spanning the gap. Looked up from germline, CDR1 is MNHNY and CDR2 is SVGAGI (reference sequence). The CDR3 length is 16 residues. Study findings and constraints: Many donors shared some public TCRs, even though most TCR sequences were rare. Three chains linked to CMV were shown in vitro to be specific for CMV antigens. Investigators reported approximately 150 TCR beta chains as tied to cytomegalovirus.

The V and J genes are TRBV6-6 and TRBJ2-5; a weak D match, TRBD1 (6 bases). The sequenced material came from PBMCs. The clonotype originates from a man aged 30 to 39 in good health and CMV-seronegative. DNA for the CDR3: TGTGCCAGCAGTCACACAGGGACACGGAGCCAAGAGACCCAGTACTTC. Translated: CASSHTGTRSQETQYF.